The 32 T cell receptor beta chains in this list originate from one sample, sequenced in a study of CD8+CD57+ T cells in acquired aplastic anemia. For CDR3 and TCR beta VDJ profiling, genomic DNA was the template used. TCRdb redid the calling of the reads with MiXCR, one entry per CDR3 protein. This table holds about 170,000 distinct CDR3 sequences, about three fifths found once. Sample: sorted CD4+, CD8+, or CD8+CD57+ T cells (not recorded which) from PBMCs. All receptors derive from a human donor in good health.

The J gene is TRBJ1-2, the V gene TRBV9, with D perhaps matching TRBD1 (5 bases). Germline-derived CDR1 and CDR2 are SGDLS and YYNGEE. The CDR3 extends over 14 amino acids. V lost 0 bases and J lost 2, with 8 bases in between. The CDR3 loop reads CASSVGPGNYGYTF. The DNA for the CDR3 is TGTGCCAGCAGCGTAGGTCCAGGGAACTATGGCTACACCTTC.

The chain employs TRBV7-3 and TRBJ2-1, with D possibly being TRBD1 (5 bases). The V gene's germline CDR1 is SGHTA and CDR2 FQGTGA. Trimming removed 3 bases from V and 6 bases from J, with 9 bases in between. CDR3 length equals 13 residues. The CDR3 here is CASSLTVFNEQFF. The CDR3 DNA sequence: TGTGCCAGCAGCTTGACAGTTTTCAATGAGCAGTTCTTC.

The chain uses TRBV20-1 and TRBJ1-1, with TRBD1 identical over 10 bases. CDR1 is DFQATT and CDR2 is SNEGSKA in the germline V gene (reference sequence). V lost 3 bases, J lost 8 bases, and 3 bases stayed unmatched. CDR3 size: 12 residues. The CDR3 reads CSASDRGQEAFF. The CDR3 DNA sequence: TGCAGTGCTAGCGACAGGGGGCAGGAAGCTTTCTTT.

This chain joins TRBV19 and TRBJ1-5; TRBD1 matches at 10 bases. Germline V gene lookup returns CDR1 LNHDA and CDR2 SQIVND (reference sequence). V lost 7 bases to trimming and J lost 5 bases; unmatched junction nucleotides: 2. The CDR3 is 13 residues long. Written as DNA, the CDR3 is TGTGCCAGTAAGGGGACAGGGGATCAGCCCCAGCATTTT. Residues: CASKGTGDQPQHF. The variable domain in full, with the rest retrieved from reference TRBV19 and TRBJ1-5, is DGGITQSPKYLFRKEGQNVTLSCEQNLNHDAMYWYRQDPGQGLRLIYYSQIVNDFQKGDIAEGYSVSREKKESFPLTVTSAQKNPTAFYLCASKGTGDQPQHFGDGTRLSIL.

This clonotype was detected ten times or more. The chain recombines TRBV2 with TRBJ2-2, with a tentative D call TRBD1 (5 bases). The CDR3 sequence is 16 residues long. Germline V gene sequence: CDR1 SNHLY, CDR2 FYNNEI. The ends were cut back, 0 bases at V and 3 bases at J, with 11 bases in the middle. CDR3 residues: CASSEATGQDTGELFF. The CDR3 nucleotides read TGTGCCAGCAGTGAAGCGACTGGACAAGACACCGGGGAGCTGTTTTTT.

The V gene is TRBV19, the J gene TRBJ1-5; D is possibly TRBD1 (6 bases). This CDR3 region has 15 residues. Germline V lookup: CDR1 LNHDA, CDR2 SQIVND (reference sequence). V lost 4 bases and J lost 2, with 12 bases in between. Here the CDR3 reads CASSSQGLGNQPQHF. The CDR3 DNA is TGTGCCAGTAGTAGTCAGGGGTTAGGCAATCAGCCCCAGCATTTT. Full variable domain (outside the CDR3, taken from reference TRBV19 and TRBJ1-5): DGGITQSPKYLFRKEGQNVTLSCEQNLNHDAMYWYRQDPGQGLRLIYYSQIVNDFQKGDIAEGYSVSREKKESFPLTVTSAQKNPTAFYLCASSSQGLGNQPQHFGDGTRLSIL.

Turning to this clonotype: One junction end does not reproduce the germline sequence, and a read error may be involved. This chain uses TRBV5-1 with TRBJ2-3; D is unresolved. Germline V lookup: CDR1 SGHRS, CDR2 YFSETQ. CDR3 length: 12 amino acids. The CDR3 coding sequence is TGTGCCAGCAGCGTGTTACTCGATACGCAGTATTTT. Protein product: CASSVLLDTQYF.

The table lists this clonotype with a few counts. The V gene is TRBV15, the J gene TRBJ1-5; D gene unclear. The ends were cut back, 5 bases at V and 7 bases at J, with 15 bases in the middle. From germline, CDR1 is LNHNV and CDR2 YYDKDF (reference sequence). There are 14 residues in the CDR3. As DNA, the CDR3 is TGTGCCACCAGCGGCAGGCGTGGCGTACAGCCCCAGCATTTT. This codes for CATSGRRGVQPQHF. The full variable domain, its missing parts supplied by reference TRBV15 and TRBJ1-5, is DAMVIQNPRYQVTQFGKPVTLSCSQTLNHNVMYWYQQKSSQAPKLLFHYYDKDFNNEADTPDNFQSRRPNTSFCFLDIRSPGLGDTAMYLCATSGRRGVQPQHFGDGTRLSIL.

This chain joins TRBV28 and TRBJ1-5; perhaps TRBD1 as D (5 bases). The CDR3 runs 15 residues. The germline gives CDR1 MDHEN, CDR2 SYDVKM. V lost 7 bases to trimming and J lost 1 base, with 14 bases between them. The CDR3, as DNA: TGTGCCAGCACCCTGGGGGGTGGAAGCAATCAGCCCCAGCATTTT. This codes for CASTLGGGSNQPQHF.

This clonotype has only a few counts. The rearrangement uses TRBV2 and TRBJ2-1; tentative D call: TRBD2 (6 bases). Germline-derived CDR1 and CDR2 are SNHLY and FYNNEI. The ends were cut back, 3 bases at V and 4 bases at J, with 10 bases in the middle. This CDR3 is 14 amino acids long. The CDR3 protein is CASSDGGAYNEQFF. DNA of the CDR3: TGTGCCAGCAGTGACGGGGGAGCATACAATGAGCAGTTCTTC.

This chain connects TRBV2 to TRBJ2-5; 12 positions match TRBD2. CDR3 size: 13 residues. The J segment lost 2 bases and the V segment lost 8 bases, leaving 0 bases of the junction unmatched. Per the germline V gene, CDR1 is SNHLY and CDR2 is FYNNEI. The CDR3 region has the DNA TGTGCCAGCGGACTAGCGGGACAAGAGACCCAGTACTTC. Translating it yields CASGLAGQETQYF. The full variable domain, in which reference TRBV2 and TRBJ2-5 provide the parts outside the CDR3, is EPEVTQTPSHQVTQMGQEVILRCVPISNHLYFYWYRQILGQKVEFLVSFYNNEISEKSEIFDDQFSVERPDGSNFTLKIRSTKLEDSAMYFCASGLAGQETQYFGPGTRLLVL.

The genes are TRBV7-8 and TRBJ2-7; D might be TRBD2 (7 bases). The CDR3 runs to 13 residues. Trimming took off 5 bases at V and 5 bases at J, with 13 bases between the two ends. Germline assignment: CDR1 SGHVS and CDR2 FQNEAQ. The CDR3 region is CASSPAGANEQYF. Written as DNA, the CDR3 is TGTGCCAGCAGCCCCGCGGGGGCCAACGAGCAGTACTTC.

This sequence joins TRBV7-2 and TRBJ1-2; D unclear. V dropped 1 base and J dropped 0 bases, with 15 bases sitting between them. The CDR3 is 17 residues long. CDR1 is SGHTA, CDR2 FQGNSA, per germline. The CDR3, as DNA: TGTGCCAGCAGCTTAGGAATCGGGAGACCTGCTAACTATGGCTACACCTTC. Translated, it gives CASSLGIGRPANYGYTF.

This clonotype occurred many times. V and J are TRBV30 and TRBJ2-5, with no clear D. Trimming shortened V by 0 bases and J by 4 bases, and 3 bases separated the two germline ends. The CDR3 contains 11 residues. Germline CDR1 is GTSNPN and CDR2 is SVGIG (reference sequence). CDR3 sequence (DNA): TGTGCCTGGAGTGTCGTAGAGACCCAGTACTTC. This sequence encodes CAWSVVETQYF. Drawing the rest from reference TRBV30 and TRBJ2-5, the complete variable domain is SQTIHQWPATLVQPVGSPLSLECTVEGTSNPNLYWYRQAAGRGLQLLFYSVGIGQISSEVPQNLSASRPQDRQFILSSKKLLLSDSGFYLCAWSVVETQYFGPGTRLLVL.

This clonotype appeared many times. The chain links TRBV10-2 to TRBJ2-7, with D perhaps given as TRBD1 or TRBD2 (5 bases each). The CDR3 runs to 13 residues. Germline CDR1 and CDR2: WSHSY and SAAADI. The V gene lost 2 bases and the J gene lost 3 bases, with 8 bases spanning the gap. The CDR3 nucleotides read TGCGCCAGCAGTGAGGGGACCGACTACGAGCAGTACTTC. This translates into CASSEGTDYEQYF.

The sample holds many counts of this clonotype. The J gene is TRBJ2-1, the V gene TRBV12-3 or TRBV12-4; D unresolved. The CDR3 totals 12 residues. Trimming pared 0 bases from V and 6 bases from J, leaving 3 bases between. DNA of the CDR3: TGTGCCAGCAGTTTAGCTCCCAATGAGCAGTTCTTC. This gives the protein CASSLAPNEQFF.

Many counts were recorded for this clonotype. CDR3 protein: CASSGTALFPQHF. CDR3 sequence (DNA): TGTGCCAGCAGCGGGACGGCCTTATTTCCCCAGCATTTT. This rearrangement joins TRBV12-3 or TRBV12-4 to TRBJ1-5; D perhaps matches TRBD1 (5 bases). Trimming left V 6 bases short and J 10 bases short, with 16 bases between. The CDR3 has 13 residues.

The chain is built from TRBV9 and TRBJ1-6; TRBD1 matches at 7 bases. Germline loops: CDR1 SGDLS, CDR2 YYNGEE. The CDR3 covers 14 residues. Germline trimming cut 0 bases from V and 13 bases from J; bases unmatched to any gene: 7. The CDR3 region has the DNA TGTGCCAGCAGCGTAGACCACAGGGGAGCGCCCCTCCACTTT. Protein sequence: CASSVDHRGAPLHF.

This clonotype was found many times. V gene TRBV5-1 combines with J gene TRBJ1-1, with 9 bases that match TRBD1. Per germline, CDR1 SGHRS and CDR2 YFSETQ. The CDR3 consists of 15 residues. The V segment lost 6 bases and the J segment 2 bases; nucleotides outside the gene matches: 8. The CDR3 loop is CASTWTGDLNTEAFF. For the CDR3, the DNA is TGCGCCAGCACATGGACAGGGGATCTCAACACTGAAGCTTTCTTT.

The genes are TRBV10-3 and TRBJ2-1; D is unclear. The CDR3 length is 14 residues. CDR1 is ENHRY, CDR2 SYGVKD, per germline. Trimming stripped 3 bases from V and 7 bases from J, with 13 bases between. The CDR3: CAISDLVLRNEQFF. In DNA form, the CDR3 reads TGTGCCATCAGTGATTTGGTCCTCCGGAATGAGCAGTTCTTC.

The rearrangement joins TRBV7-9 to TRBJ2-1, with D unresolved. Trimming took 5 bases from V and 10 from J, leaving 12 bases between them. CDR1 and CDR2 (germline): SEHNR, FQNEAQ (reference sequence). The CDR3 totals 12 residues. CDR3 sequence (DNA): TGTGCCAGCAGCGAGGAGAGACGGGAGCAGTTCTTC. It encodes CASSEERREQFF.

This clonotype was detected once. One end of the junction does not line up with germline, which may come from a read error. This chain connects TRBV6-9 to TRBJ2-2; 7 nucleotides align to TRBD2. There are 14 residues in the CDR3. Looked up from germline, CDR1 is MNHGY and CDR2 is SVAAGI. The CDR3 reads CASSGGRDTGELFF. The DNA for the CDR3 is TGCGCCAGCAGTGGTGGGAGGGACACCGGGGAGCTGTTTTTT.

The CDR3 DNA reads TGCAGTGCTAGCCCAAGACTTGATGGCTACACCTTC. Translating it yields CSASPRLDGYTF. The chain employs TRBV20-1 and TRBJ1-2, with D unclear. V was cut by 3 bases and J by 6 bases, with 11 bases left in between. There are 12 residues in the CDR3. The germline gives CDR1 DFQATT, CDR2 SNEGSKA (reference sequence).

This clonotype was observed many times. This chain connects TRBV19 to TRBJ2-7; 8 nucleotides line up with TRBD1. This CDR3 spans 14 amino acids. The germline gives CDR1 LNHDA, CDR2 SQIVND (reference sequence). V was pared by 3 bases and J by 7 bases, with 8 bases of the junction left unmatched. CDR3 sequence: CASSIGQGAWEQYF. CDR3 DNA: TGTGCCAGTAGTATCGGTCAGGGGGCCTGGGAGCAGTACTTC.

This clonotype was counted many times. The chain employs TRBV20-1 and TRBJ1-2; weak D call: TRBD1 (6 bases). Germline assignment: CDR1 DFQATT and CDR2 SNEGSKA (reference sequence). The length of the CDR3 is 13 residues. V was clipped by 2 bases and J by 1 base, with 8 bases between them. The CDR3 DNA sequence: TGCAGTGCTAGACCGGACAGTAACTATGGCTACACCTTC. It specifies CSARPDSNYGYTF.

The chain couples TRBV29-1 to TRBJ1-4; D is unclear. The CDR3 loop spans 14 amino acids. With 6 bases removed from V and 6 bases from J, the gap between germline ends came to 17 bases. Germline V gene sequence: CDR1 SQVTM, CDR2 ANQGSEA. CDR3: CSVLGGIGYEKLFF. The CDR3 coding sequence is TGCAGCGTCCTCGGAGGGATTGGTTATGAAAAACTGTTTTTT.

This clonotype was counted a single time. The chain links TRBV24-1 to TRBJ2-2; D is possibly TRBD1 or TRBD2 (5 bases each). Trimming stripped 9 bases from V and 0 bases from J, with 16 bases between. CDR3 length: 16 residues. In germline, CDR1 is KGHDR, CDR2 SFDVKD. CDR3 nucleotide sequence: TGTGCCACCGAGGGCAGGGAAGGGGCGAACACCGGGGAGCTGTTTTTT. Translation gives CATEGREGANTGELFF.

This rearrangement joins TRBV29-1 to TRBJ1-2; 8 bases are shared with TRBD1. Germline V gene lookup returns CDR1 SQVTM and CDR2 ANQGSEA. The trim removed 5 bases at V and 3 bases at J, leaving 5 bases unmatched. This CDR3 has 13 amino acids. The CDR3 DNA reads as TGCAGCGTTTCGACAGGGGAGGACTATGGCTACACCTTC. It specifies CSVSTGEDYGYTF.

This sequence joins TRBV19 and TRBJ1-2; no clear D gene. The CDR3 totals 17 residues. The germline V and J ends were trimmed by 4 bases and 0 bases, with 18 bases remaining between them. In germline, CDR1 is LNHDA, CDR2 SQIVND (reference sequence). This CDR3 is CASSTPGIRRANYGYTF. The CDR3 DNA follows: TGTGCCAGTAGTACCCCGGGGATACGGAGAGCTAACTATGGCTACACCTTC.

The genes are TRBV7-9 and TRBJ2-3; D is perhaps TRBD2 (7 bases). Per germline, CDR1 SEHNR and CDR2 FQNEAQ (reference sequence). V was shortened by 5 bases and J by 3 bases, with 15 bases between the two germline ends. There are 15 residues in the CDR3. CDR3 in DNA: TGTGCCAGCAGCGCGGGGGCTTCGGGAACAGATACGCAGTATTTT. This codes for CASSAGASGTDTQYF.

This rearrangement joins TRBV20-1 to TRBJ1-2; D is uncertain. The CDR3 length is 12 residues. V was cut by 6 bases and J by 5 bases, with 13 bases left in between. CDR1 and CDR2 from the germline V gene are DFQATT and SNEGSKA (reference sequence). CDR3 bases: TGCAGTGCCGTCGGCATGGATTATGGCTACACCTTC. Translated, it gives CSAVGMDYGYTF.

This clonotype has at least ten counts. The V gene is TRBV7-9, the J gene TRBJ2-7; possibly TRBD1 or TRBD2 for D (5 bases each). The germline CDR1 and CDR2 sequences are SEHNR and FQNEAQ (reference sequence). This CDR3 region has 10 residues. V was pared by 8 bases and J by 6 bases, with 8 bases between. For the CDR3, the DNA is TGTGCCAGCGGGGGTTCCGAGCAGTACTTC. Amino acid sequence: CASGGSEQYF.